Detailed here is one T cell receptor beta chain. Its antigen is currently unknown. This CDR3 is built from 14 residues. Trimming left V 0 bases short and J 1 base short, with 6 bases between. This record comes from a study of post-analysis software for immune sequencing data. TCR beta libraries were prepared from cDNA with unique molecular identifiers. TCRdb independently ran MiXCR on the PCR reads; one entry per CDR3 protein. The repertoire holds fewer than 850,000 distinct CDR3 sequences, around 45% seen once, with roughly 4.4% in the top ten. Study-wide results and limits: Elevated frequency relative to controls characterized 4 or 5 TRBV segments in patients, TRBV5-6, TRBV5-1 and TRBV20-1 among them. Significantly decreased normalized Chao1 diversity was recorded for multiple sclerosis patients relative to controls.

The sample taken for sequencing was blood. This TCR came from a girl aged 5-17 years with multiple sclerosis. The chain employs TRBV12-3 or TRBV12-4 and TRBJ1-1; no clear D gene. The CDR3 region is CASSLALPNTEAFF. The DNA for the CDR3 is TGTGCCAGCAGTTTAGCATTGCCGAACACTGAAGCTTTCTTT.